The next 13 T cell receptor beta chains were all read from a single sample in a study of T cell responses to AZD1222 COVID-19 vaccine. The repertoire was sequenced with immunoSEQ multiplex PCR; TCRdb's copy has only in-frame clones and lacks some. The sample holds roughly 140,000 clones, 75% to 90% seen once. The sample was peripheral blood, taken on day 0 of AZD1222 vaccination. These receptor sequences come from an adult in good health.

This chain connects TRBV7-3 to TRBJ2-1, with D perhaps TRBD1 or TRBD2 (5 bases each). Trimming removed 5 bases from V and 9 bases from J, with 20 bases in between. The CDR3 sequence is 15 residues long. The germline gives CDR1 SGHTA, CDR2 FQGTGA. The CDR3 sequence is CASSPQGPPVSEQFF. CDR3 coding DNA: TGTGCCAGCAGCCCCCAGGGACCACCAGTGAGTGAGCAGTTCTTC.

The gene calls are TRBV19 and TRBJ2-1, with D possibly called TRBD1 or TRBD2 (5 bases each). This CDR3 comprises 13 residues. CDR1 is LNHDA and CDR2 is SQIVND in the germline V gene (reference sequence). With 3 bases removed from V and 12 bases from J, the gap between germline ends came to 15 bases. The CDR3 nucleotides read TGTGCCAGTAGTATCGGCCCGGGACGGGGGCAGTTCTTC. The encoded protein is CASSIGPGRGQFF.

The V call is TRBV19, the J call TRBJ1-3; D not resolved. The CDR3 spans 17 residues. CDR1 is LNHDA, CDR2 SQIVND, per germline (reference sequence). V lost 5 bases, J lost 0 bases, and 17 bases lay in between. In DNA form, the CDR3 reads TGTGCCAGTAGTCCGACCCCGGTACAGTACTCTGGAAACACCATATATTTT. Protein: CASSPTPVQYSGNTIYF.

The CDR3, as DNA: TGTGCCAGCAGCTTAGAGCTAGCGGGGGGTGGCATTCAGTACTTC. Protein sequence: CASSLELAGGGIQYF. This rearrangement joins TRBV7-2 to TRBJ2-4; TRBD2 aligns across 11 bases. V shed 1 base and J 9 bases; nucleotides not matched to a gene: 5. The CDR3 contains 15 residues. CDR1 SGHTA and CDR2 FQGNSA come from the germline V gene.

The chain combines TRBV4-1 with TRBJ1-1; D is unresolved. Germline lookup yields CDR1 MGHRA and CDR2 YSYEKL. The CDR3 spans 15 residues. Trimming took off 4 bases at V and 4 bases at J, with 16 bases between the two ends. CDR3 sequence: CASSPPRDRGTEAFF. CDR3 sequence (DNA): TGCGCCAGCAGCCCCCCGAGAGATCGGGGCACTGAAGCTTTCTTT.

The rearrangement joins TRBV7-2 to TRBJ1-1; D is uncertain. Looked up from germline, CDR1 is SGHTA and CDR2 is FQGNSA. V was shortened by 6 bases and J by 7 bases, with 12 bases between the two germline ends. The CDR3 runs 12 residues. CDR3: CASRPPPSEAFF. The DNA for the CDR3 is TGTGCCAGCAGACCACCCCCCAGTGAAGCTTTCTTT.

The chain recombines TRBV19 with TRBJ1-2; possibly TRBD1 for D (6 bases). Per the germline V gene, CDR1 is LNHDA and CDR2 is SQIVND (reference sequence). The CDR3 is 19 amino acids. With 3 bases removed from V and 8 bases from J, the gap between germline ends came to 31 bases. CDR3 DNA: TGTGCCAGTAGTATTTTACCTACCTCTGGGGGCTTGAACGCTTGGGGCTACACCTTC. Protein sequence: CASSILPTSGGLNAWGYTF.

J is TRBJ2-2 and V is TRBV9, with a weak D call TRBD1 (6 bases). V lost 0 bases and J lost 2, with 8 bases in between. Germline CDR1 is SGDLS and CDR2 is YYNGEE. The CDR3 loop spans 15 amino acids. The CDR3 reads CASSVGQVNTGELFF. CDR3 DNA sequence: TGTGCCAGCAGCGTAGGACAGGTTAACACCGGGGAGCTGTTTTTT. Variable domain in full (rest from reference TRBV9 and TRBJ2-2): DSGVTQTPKHLITATGQRVTLRCSPRSGDLSVYWYQQSLDQGLQFLIQYYNGEERAKGNILERFSAQQFPDLHSELNLSSLELGDSALYFCASSVGQVNTGELFFGEGSRLTVL.

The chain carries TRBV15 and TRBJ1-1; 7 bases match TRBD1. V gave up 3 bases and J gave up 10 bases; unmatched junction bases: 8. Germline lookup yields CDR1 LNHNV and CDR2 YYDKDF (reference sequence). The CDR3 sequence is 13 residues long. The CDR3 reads CATSSYGQDGAFF. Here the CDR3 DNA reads TGTGCCACCAGCAGCTATGGACAGGATGGAGCTTTCTTT. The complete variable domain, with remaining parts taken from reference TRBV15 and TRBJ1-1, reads DAMVIQNPRYQVTQFGKPVTLSCSQTLNHNVMYWYQQKSSQAPKLLFHYYDKDFNNEADTPDNFQSRRPNTSFCFLDIRSPGLGDTAMYLCATSSYGQDGAFFGQGTRLTVV.

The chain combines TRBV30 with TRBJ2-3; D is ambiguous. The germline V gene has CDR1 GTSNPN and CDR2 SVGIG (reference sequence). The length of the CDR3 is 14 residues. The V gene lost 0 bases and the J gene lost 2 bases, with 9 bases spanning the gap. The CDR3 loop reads CAWSVRQITDTQYF. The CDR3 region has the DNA TGTGCCTGGAGTGTACGGCAGATCACAGATACGCAGTATTTT.

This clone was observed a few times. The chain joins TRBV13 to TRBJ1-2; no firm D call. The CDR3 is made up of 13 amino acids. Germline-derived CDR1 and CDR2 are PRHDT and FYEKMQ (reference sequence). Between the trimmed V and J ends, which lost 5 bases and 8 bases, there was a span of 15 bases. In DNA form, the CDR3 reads TGTGCCAGCAGCGCAGCAGAAGTACGCGGCTACACCTTC. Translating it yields CASSAAEVRGYTF.

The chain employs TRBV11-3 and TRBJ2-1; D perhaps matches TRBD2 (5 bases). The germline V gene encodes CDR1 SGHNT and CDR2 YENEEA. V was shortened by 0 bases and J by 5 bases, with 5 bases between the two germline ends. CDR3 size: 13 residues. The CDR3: CASSLERDNEQFF. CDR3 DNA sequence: TGTGCCAGCAGCTTAGAGCGGGACAATGAGCAGTTCTTC. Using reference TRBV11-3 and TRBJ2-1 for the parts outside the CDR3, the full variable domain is EAGVVQSPRYKIIEKKQPVAFWCNPISGHNTLYWYLQNLGQGPELLIRYENEEAVDDSQLPKDRFSAERLKGVDSTLKIQPAELGDSAVYLCASSLERDNEQFFGPGTRLTVL.

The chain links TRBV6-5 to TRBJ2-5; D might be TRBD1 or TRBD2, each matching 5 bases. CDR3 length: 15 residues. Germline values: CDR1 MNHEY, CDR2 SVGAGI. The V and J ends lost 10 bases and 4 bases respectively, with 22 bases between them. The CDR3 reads CATSGTQKVRETQYF. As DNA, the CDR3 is TGTGCCACCTCCGGGACGCAGAAGGTCCGAGAGACCCAGTACTTC.